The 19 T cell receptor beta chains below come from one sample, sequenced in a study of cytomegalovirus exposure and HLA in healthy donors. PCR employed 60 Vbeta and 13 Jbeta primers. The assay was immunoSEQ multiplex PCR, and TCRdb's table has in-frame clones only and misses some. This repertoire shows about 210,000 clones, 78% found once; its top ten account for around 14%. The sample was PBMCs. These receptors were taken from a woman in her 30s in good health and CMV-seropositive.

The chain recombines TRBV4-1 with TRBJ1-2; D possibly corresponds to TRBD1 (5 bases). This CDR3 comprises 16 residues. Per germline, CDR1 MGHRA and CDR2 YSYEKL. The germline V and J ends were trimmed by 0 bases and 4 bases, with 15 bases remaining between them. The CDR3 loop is CASSQDTQGKIYGYTF. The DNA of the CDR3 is TGCGCCAGCAGCCAAGATACCCAGGGAAAAATCTATGGCTACACCTTC.

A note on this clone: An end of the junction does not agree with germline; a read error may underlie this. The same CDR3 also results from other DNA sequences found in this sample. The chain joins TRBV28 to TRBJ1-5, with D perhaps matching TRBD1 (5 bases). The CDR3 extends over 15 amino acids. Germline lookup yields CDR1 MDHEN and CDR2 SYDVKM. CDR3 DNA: TGCGCCAGCAGTTTCGGGGGGAACACTAATCAGCCCCAGCATTTT. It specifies CASSFGGNTNQPQHF.

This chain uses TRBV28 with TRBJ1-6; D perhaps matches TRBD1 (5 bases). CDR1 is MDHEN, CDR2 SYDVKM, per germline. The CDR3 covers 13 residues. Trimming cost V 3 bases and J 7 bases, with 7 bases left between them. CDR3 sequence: CASSLTANSPLHF. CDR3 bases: TGTGCCAGCAGTTTGACAGCGAATTCACCCCTCCACTTT. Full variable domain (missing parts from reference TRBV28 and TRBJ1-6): DVKVTQSSRYLVKRTGEKVFLECVQDMDHENMFWYRQDPGLGLRLIYFSYDVKMKEKGDIPEGYSVSREKKERFSLILESASTNQTSMYLCASSLTANSPLHFGNGTRLTVT.

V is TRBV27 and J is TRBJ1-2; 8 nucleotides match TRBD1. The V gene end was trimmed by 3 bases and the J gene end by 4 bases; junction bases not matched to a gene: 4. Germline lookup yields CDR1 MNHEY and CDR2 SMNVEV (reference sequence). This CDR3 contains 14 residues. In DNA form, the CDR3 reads TGTGCCAGCAGTTTCAGGGGGCGTAGCTATGGCTACACCTTC. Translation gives CASSFRGRSYGYTF.

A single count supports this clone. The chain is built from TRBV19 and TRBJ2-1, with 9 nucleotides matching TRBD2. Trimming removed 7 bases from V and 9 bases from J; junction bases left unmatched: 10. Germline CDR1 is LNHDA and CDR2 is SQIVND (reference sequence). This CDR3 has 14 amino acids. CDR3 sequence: CASIPTSGPTEQFF. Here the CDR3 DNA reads TGTGCCAGTATACCCACTAGCGGGCCTACTGAGCAGTTCTTC. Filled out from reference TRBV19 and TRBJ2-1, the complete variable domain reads DGGITQSPKYLFRKEGQNVTLSCEQNLNHDAMYWYRQDPGQGLRLIYYSQIVNDFQKGDIAEGYSVSREKKESFPLTVTSAQKNPTAFYLCASIPTSGPTEQFFGPGTRLTVL.

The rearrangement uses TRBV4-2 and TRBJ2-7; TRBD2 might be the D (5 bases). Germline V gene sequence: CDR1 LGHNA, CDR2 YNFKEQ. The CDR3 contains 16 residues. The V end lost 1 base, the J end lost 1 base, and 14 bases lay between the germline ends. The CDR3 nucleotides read TGTGCCAGCAGCCAAGTGCTGGGAGCAAGGTCCTACGAGCAGTACTTC. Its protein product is CASSQVLGARSYEQYF.

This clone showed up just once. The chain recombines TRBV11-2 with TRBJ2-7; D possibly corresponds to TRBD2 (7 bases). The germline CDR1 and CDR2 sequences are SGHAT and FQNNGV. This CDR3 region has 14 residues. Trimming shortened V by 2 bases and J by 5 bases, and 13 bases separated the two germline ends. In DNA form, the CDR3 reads TGTGCCAGCAGCTTATTTCCGGGGGGCAACGAGCAGTACTTC. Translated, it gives CASSLFPGGNEQYF.

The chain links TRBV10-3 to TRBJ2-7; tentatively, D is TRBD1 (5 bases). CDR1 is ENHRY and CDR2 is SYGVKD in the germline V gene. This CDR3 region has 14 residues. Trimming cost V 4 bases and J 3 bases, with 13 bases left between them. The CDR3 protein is CAISAQVAFYEQYF. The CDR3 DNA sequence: TGTGCCATCAGTGCACAGGTGGCGTTCTACGAGCAGTACTTC.

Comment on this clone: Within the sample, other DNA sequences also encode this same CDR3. The CDR3, as DNA: TGCGCCAGCAGCCAACAGGGGGGGACTGAAGCTTTCTTT. Translated, it gives CASSQQGGTEAFF. This chain joins TRBV5-1 and TRBJ1-1, with 8 nucleotides matching TRBD1. Germline V gene data show CDR1 as SGHRS and CDR2 as YFSETQ. J was trimmed by 5 bases and V by 4 bases; bases with no gene match: 4. CDR3 size: 13 residues.

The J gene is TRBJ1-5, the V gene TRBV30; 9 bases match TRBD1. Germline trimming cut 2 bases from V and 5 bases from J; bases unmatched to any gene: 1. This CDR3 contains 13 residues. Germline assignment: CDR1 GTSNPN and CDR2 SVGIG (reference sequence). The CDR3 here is CAWSRTGDQPQHF. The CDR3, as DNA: TGTGCCTGGAGTCGGACAGGGGATCAGCCCCAGCATTTT.

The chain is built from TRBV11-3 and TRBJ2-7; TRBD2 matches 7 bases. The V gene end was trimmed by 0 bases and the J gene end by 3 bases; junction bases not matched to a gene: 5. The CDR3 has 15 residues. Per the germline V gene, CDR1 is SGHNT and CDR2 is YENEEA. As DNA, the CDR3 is TGTGCCAGCAGCTTAGAATCCGGGGGGAGCTACGAGCAGTACTTC. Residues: CASSLESGGSYEQYF. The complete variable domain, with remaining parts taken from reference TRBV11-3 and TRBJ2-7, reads EAGVVQSPRYKIIEKKQPVAFWCNPISGHNTLYWYLQNLGQGPELLIRYENEEAVDDSQLPKDRFSAERLKGVDSTLKIQPAELGDSAVYLCASSLESGGSYEQYFGPGTRLTVT.

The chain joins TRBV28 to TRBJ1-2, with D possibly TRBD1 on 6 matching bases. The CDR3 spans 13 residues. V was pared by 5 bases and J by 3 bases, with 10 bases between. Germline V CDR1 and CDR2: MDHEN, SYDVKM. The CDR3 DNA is TGTGCCAGCAGTATGGGGGCACACTATGGCTACACCTTC. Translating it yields CASSMGAHYGYTF.

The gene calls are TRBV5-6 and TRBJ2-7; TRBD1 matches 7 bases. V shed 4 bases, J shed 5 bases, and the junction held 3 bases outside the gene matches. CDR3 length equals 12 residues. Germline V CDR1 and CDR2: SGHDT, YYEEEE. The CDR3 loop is CASSTGTDEQYF. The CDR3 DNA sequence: TGTGCCAGCAGCACCGGGACAGACGAGCAGTACTTC.

The CDR3 spells CASSSHSSGRSYEQYF. The CDR3 DNA reads TGTGCCAGTAGTTCCCACTCTAGCGGGAGAAGTTACGAGCAGTACTTC. The chain links TRBV19 to TRBJ2-7; 10 nucleotides agree with TRBD2. CDR1 is LNHDA, CDR2 SQIVND, per germline (reference sequence). The V gene end was trimmed by 5 bases and the J gene end by 4 bases; junction bases not matched to a gene: 11. The length of the CDR3 is 16 residues.

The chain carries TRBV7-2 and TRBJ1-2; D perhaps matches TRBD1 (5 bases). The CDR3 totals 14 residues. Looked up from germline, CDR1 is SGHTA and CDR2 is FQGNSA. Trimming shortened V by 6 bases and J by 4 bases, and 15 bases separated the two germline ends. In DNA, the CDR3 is TGTGCCAGCAGGCCCTCGGGGGATAGCTATGGCTACACCTTC. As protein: CASRPSGDSYGYTF.

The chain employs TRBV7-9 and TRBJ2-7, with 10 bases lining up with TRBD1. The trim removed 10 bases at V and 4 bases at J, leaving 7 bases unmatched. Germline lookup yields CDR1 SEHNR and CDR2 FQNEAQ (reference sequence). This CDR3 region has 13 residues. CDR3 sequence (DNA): TGTGCCACTGAGGGACAGGGGAATTACGAGCAGTACTTC. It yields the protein CATEGQGNYEQYF.

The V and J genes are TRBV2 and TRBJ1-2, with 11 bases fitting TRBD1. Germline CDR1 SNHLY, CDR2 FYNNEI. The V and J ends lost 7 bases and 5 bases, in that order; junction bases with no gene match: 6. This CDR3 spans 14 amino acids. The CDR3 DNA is TGTGCCAGCACCGAGTGGGACAGGGGGTATGGCTACACCTTC. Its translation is CASTEWDRGYGYTF.

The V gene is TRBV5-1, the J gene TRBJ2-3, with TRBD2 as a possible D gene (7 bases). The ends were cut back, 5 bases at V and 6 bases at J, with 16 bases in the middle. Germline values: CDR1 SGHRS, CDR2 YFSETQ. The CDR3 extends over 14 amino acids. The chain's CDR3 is CASSLEGGVDTQYF. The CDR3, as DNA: TGCGCCAGCAGTCTGGAGGGGGGGGTGGATACGCAGTATTTT.

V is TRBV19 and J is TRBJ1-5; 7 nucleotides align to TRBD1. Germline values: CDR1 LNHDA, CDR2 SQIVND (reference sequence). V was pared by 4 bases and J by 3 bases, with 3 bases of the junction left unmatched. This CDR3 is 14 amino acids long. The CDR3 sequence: CASSRTGSNQPQHF. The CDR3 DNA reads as TGTGCCAGTAGTAGGACAGGCTCCAATCAGCCCCAGCATTTT. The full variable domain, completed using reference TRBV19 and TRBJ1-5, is DGGITQSPKYLFRKEGQNVTLSCEQNLNHDAMYWYRQDPGQGLRLIYYSQIVNDFQKGDIAEGYSVSREKKESFPLTVTSAQKNPTAFYLCASSRTGSNQPQHFGDGTRLSIL.